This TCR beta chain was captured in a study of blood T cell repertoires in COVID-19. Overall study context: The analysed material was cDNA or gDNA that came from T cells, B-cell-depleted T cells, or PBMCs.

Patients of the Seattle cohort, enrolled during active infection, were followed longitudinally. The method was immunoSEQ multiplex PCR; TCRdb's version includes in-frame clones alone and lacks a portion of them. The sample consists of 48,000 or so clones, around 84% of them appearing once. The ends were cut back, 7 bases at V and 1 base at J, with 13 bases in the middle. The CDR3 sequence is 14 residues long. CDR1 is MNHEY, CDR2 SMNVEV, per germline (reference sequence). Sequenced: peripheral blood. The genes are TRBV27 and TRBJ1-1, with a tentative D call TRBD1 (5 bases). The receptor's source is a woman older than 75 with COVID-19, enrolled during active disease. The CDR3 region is CASTNRQPNTEAFF. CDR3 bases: TGTGCCAGCACTAACCGACAGCCGAACACTGAAGCTTTCTTT.